Following are 24 T cell receptor beta chains from one sample sequenced in a study of blood T cell repertoires in COVID-19. Generated by immunoSEQ multiplex PCR, the TCRdb table keeps only in-frame clones and is missing some. Of 40,000 to 50,000 clones in the sample, 85% to 90% are singletons; the top ten hold around 8.3%. The material sequenced was peripheral blood. These TCRs come from a man aged 25-45 years with active or convalescent COVID-19.

The rearrangement links TRBV7-2 to TRBJ2-1; 12 bases line up with TRBD2. Germline CDR1 and CDR2: SGHTA and FQGNSA. With V trimmed by 1 base and J by 4 bases, 8 bases remained unmatched. This CDR3 comprises 18 residues. CDR3 sequence (DNA): TGTGCCAGCAGCTTAGTGGGGCTAGCGGGAGGGGGATACAATGAGCAGTTCTTC. It is translated as CASSLVGLAGGGYNEQFF.

J is TRBJ1-5 and V is TRBV24-1, with D maybe TRBD1 (5 bases). V lost 6 bases and J 3 bases, leaving 11 bases between the germline ends. Looked up from germline, CDR1 is KGHDR and CDR2 is SFDVKD. CDR3 length: 14 residues. CDR3 sequence reads: CATSISQVNQPQHF. In DNA form, the CDR3 reads TGTGCCACCAGTATTTCACAGGTCAATCAGCCCCAGCATTTT.

This clone was seen only once. The chain uses TRBV5-1 and TRBJ1-1, with D unresolved. V was shortened by 1 base and J by 0 bases, with 7 bases between the two germline ends. The germline V gene encodes CDR1 SGHRS and CDR2 YFSETQ. The CDR3 extends over 14 amino acids. The CDR3 protein is CASSLRQVNTEAFF. The CDR3 DNA reads TGCGCCAGCAGCTTGAGGCAGGTGAACACTGAAGCTTTCTTT.

The chain is built from TRBV5-4 and TRBJ2-7, with D possibly matching TRBD1 (5 bases). Trimming pared 2 bases from V and 2 bases from J, leaving 11 bases between. Per the germline V gene, CDR1 is SGHNT and CDR2 is YYREEE (reference sequence). The CDR3 consists of 14 residues. CDR3 sequence reads: CASSLQATPYEQYF. The CDR3 DNA reads as TGTGCCAGCAGCTTACAGGCGACACCCTACGAGCAGTACTTC.

The chain carries TRBV2 and TRBJ2-3, with 10 bases fitting TRBD2. Germline CDR1 SNHLY, CDR2 FYNNEI. Losses at the gene ends were 1 base for V and 5 bases for J; bases not matched to a gene: 12. The CDR3 runs to 18 residues. This chain's CDR3 is CASSEGRTSGASEDTQYF. Here the CDR3 DNA reads TGTGCCAGCAGTGAAGGCCGAACTAGCGGGGCCAGCGAAGATACGCAGTATTTT.

V is TRBV5-4 and J is TRBJ1-4; 11 positions agree with TRBD1. CDR1 is SGHNT and CDR2 is YYREEE in the germline V gene (reference sequence). V lost 4 bases and J lost 3; bases outside the gene matches: 2. The CDR3 covers 15 residues. The CDR3 here is CASSMGQGANEKLFF. In DNA form, the CDR3 reads TGTGCCAGCAGCATGGGACAGGGGGCTAATGAAAAACTGTTTTTT.

V is TRBV6-6 and J is TRBJ1-3, with 7 bases aligning to TRBD1. Per the germline V gene, CDR1 is MNHNY and CDR2 is SVGAGI (reference sequence). Unmatched junction bases numbered 9, after V lost 5 bases and J lost 2 bases. The length of the CDR3 is 16 residues. The chain's CDR3 is CASSPSTGSTGNTIYF. In nucleotides, the CDR3 is TGTGCCAGCAGTCCCTCGACAGGGAGTACTGGAAACACCATATATTTT.

This clone was picked up one time. The genes are TRBV7-9 and TRBJ2-3; 7 bases are a match to TRBD1. Germline V lookup: CDR1 SEHNR, CDR2 FQNEAQ (reference sequence). V lost 5 bases and J lost 0; bases outside the gene matches: 5. CDR3 size: 15 residues. For the CDR3, the DNA is TGTGCCAGCAGCCCATGGGACAGAAGCACAGATACGCAGTATTTT. Translated, it gives CASSPWDRSTDTQYF.

The chain joins TRBV3-1 (or the pseudogene TRBV3-2) to TRBJ1-2; 8 bases match TRBD1. With V trimmed by 3 bases and J by 4 bases, 7 bases remained unmatched. The CDR3 runs 15 residues. Germline V gives CDR1 LGHDT, CDR2 YNNKEL (reference sequence). CDR3 in amino acids: CASSHRQGSGYGYTF. The CDR3 coding sequence is TGTGCCAGCAGCCACCGACAGGGGAGTGGCTATGGCTACACCTTC.

The chain couples TRBV5-8 to TRBJ2-3; D is possibly TRBD1 (5 bases). Trimming pared 6 bases from V and 4 bases from J, leaving 12 bases between. The CDR3 runs to 13 residues. Looked up from germline, CDR1 is SGHTS and CDR2 is YDEGEE. The CDR3 sequence: CASIKDSSDTQYF. The DNA of the CDR3 is TGTGCCAGCATTAAAGACAGTTCAGATACGCAGTATTTT.

This chain uses TRBV10-1 with TRBJ2-1, with D perhaps matching TRBD1 (6 bases). Germline-derived CDR1 and CDR2 are WNHNN and SYGVQD (reference sequence). CDR3 length: 17 amino acids. V was clipped by 4 bases and J by 1 base, with 17 bases between them. The CDR3 nucleotides read TGCGCCAGCAGTGGCCCGTCACAGGGACAATCCTACAATGAGCAGTTCTTC. It yields the protein CASSGPSQGQSYNEQFF.

This chain links TRBV7-9 with TRBJ2-3; perhaps TRBD1 as D (6 bases). V was shortened by 5 bases and J by 6 bases, with 15 bases between the two germline ends. This CDR3 is built from 14 residues. The V gene's germline CDR1 is SEHNR and CDR2 FQNEAQ (reference sequence). The CDR3 bases are TGTGCCAGCAGCCTGGGGTCAGGGGAGGATACGCAGTATTTT. As protein: CASSLGSGEDTQYF.

The chain uses TRBV15 and TRBJ1-3; D uncertain. Trimming removed 6 bases at V and 0 bases at J, with 9 bases between. The CDR3 length is 14 residues. The germline V gene has CDR1 LNHNV and CDR2 YYDKDF (reference sequence). The CDR3: CATRAAGSGNTIYF. DNA for the CDR3: TGTGCCACCAGGGCGGCTGGCTCTGGAAACACCATATATTTT.

This rearrangement joins TRBV19 to TRBJ2-4, with D hard to call. CDR1 and CDR2 (germline): LNHDA, SQIVND (reference sequence). The CDR3 is 14 residues long. The germline V and J ends were trimmed by 7 bases and 0 bases, with 10 bases remaining between them. CDR3 protein: CASTPGIAKNIQYF. The CDR3 region has the DNA TGTGCCAGTACGCCAGGAATAGCCAAAAACATTCAGTACTTC.

This chain joins TRBV5-6 and TRBJ1-2, with D perhaps matching TRBD1 (5 bases). Trimming stripped 0 bases from V and 7 bases from J, with 13 bases between. The CDR3 has 14 residues. Germline V lookup: CDR1 SGHDT, CDR2 YYEEEE. For the CDR3, the DNA is TGTGCCAGCAGCTTGGAGGGCAGGGTTATTGGCTACACCTTC. Translation gives CASSLEGRVIGYTF.

The J gene is TRBJ2-5, the V gene TRBV6-1; TRBD1 agrees at 8 bases. Germline lookup yields CDR1 MNHNS and CDR2 SASEGT. There are 14 residues in the CDR3. Unmatched junction bases numbered 3, after V lost 3 bases and J lost 3 bases. CDR3: CASSDRDRKETQYF. CDR3 sequence (DNA): TGTGCCAGCAGTGACCGGGACAGGAAAGAGACCCAGTACTTC.

The V and J genes are TRBV24-1 and TRBJ2-3; D remains ambiguous. Germline V gene sequence: CDR1 KGHDR, CDR2 SFDVKD. The CDR3 contains 15 residues. V lost 5 bases, J lost 4 bases, and 15 bases lay in between. CDR3 nucleotide sequence: TGTGCCACCAGTGGAGAACCCTTTGAATCAGATACGCAGTATTTT. Residues: CATSGEPFESDTQYF.

This rearrangement joins TRBV7-2 to TRBJ2-3; 16 positions agree with TRBD2. Losses at the gene ends were 5 bases for V and 14 bases for J; bases not matched to a gene: 7. Germline CDR1 reads SGHTA; CDR2 reads FQGNSA. This CDR3 spans 14 amino acids. The CDR3 bases are TGTGCCAGCAGCCCCGGGACTAGCGGGAGGGCGAGGTATTTT. Translation: CASSPGTSGRARYF.

This chain uses TRBV9 with TRBJ2-5, with a tentative D call TRBD2 (6 bases). V was pared by 3 bases and J by 4 bases, with 10 bases between. Germline V gene data show CDR1 as SGDLS and CDR2 as YYNGEE. CDR3 length equals 13 residues. As DNA, the CDR3 is TGTGCCAGCAGCGCGGGACTCTTAGAGACCCAGTACTTC. It yields the protein CASSAGLLETQYF.

The J gene is TRBJ2-2, the V gene TRBV25-1, with 13 bases fitting TRBD2. Germline-derived CDR1 and CDR2 are MGHDK and SYGVNS. The CDR3 has 17 residues. V was clipped by 5 bases and J by 2 bases; unmatched bases: 5. In DNA form, the CDR3 reads TGTGCCAGCAGTACGACTAGCGGGGGGCTTAACACCGGGGAGCTGTTTTTT. This translates into CASSTTSGGLNTGELFF.

The chain uses TRBV30 and TRBJ1-1; tentatively, D is TRBD1 (6 bases). The CDR3 has 13 residues. Germline CDR1 and CDR2: GTSNPN and SVGIG (reference sequence). V lost 0 bases to trimming and J lost 4 bases, with 9 bases between them. The CDR3 region is CAWSVRGGTEAFF. The CDR3 DNA sequence: TGTGCCTGGAGTGTACGAGGGGGCACTGAAGCTTTCTTT.

J is TRBJ2-3 and V is TRBV7-9, with a weak D call TRBD2 (6 bases). V lost 1 base and J lost 3, with 17 bases in between. Germline V gene sequence: CDR1 SEHNR, CDR2 FQNEAQ (reference sequence). The CDR3 has 17 residues. The CDR3, as DNA: TGTGCCAGCAGCTTAGAAGTTTTCGGGAGCGCGACAGATACGCAGTATTTT. Translating it yields CASSLEVFGSATDTQYF.

This chain joins TRBV6-1 and TRBJ2-1; 7 bases are a match to TRBD1. CDR1 and CDR2 from the germline V gene are MNHNS and SASEGT. V was clipped by 0 bases and J by 5 bases; unmatched bases: 16. This CDR3 has 19 residues. In DNA, the CDR3 is TGTGCCAGCAGTGAAGCTCCTATTCAACTAGGGGGCTCTGACAATGAGCAGTTCTTC. As protein: CASSEAPIQLGGSDNEQFF.

This clone was detected only once. The CDR3 coding sequence is TGTGCCAGCAGTTTAGGGACTAGCCTGACCGGGGAGCTGTTTTTT. Its translation: CASSLGTSLTGELFF. J is TRBJ2-2 and V is TRBV27; 9 nucleotides agree with TRBD2. Germline trimming cut 2 bases from V and 5 bases from J; bases unmatched to any gene: 3. The CDR3 extends over 15 amino acids. Germline V gene sequence: CDR1 MNHEY, CDR2 SMNVEV (reference sequence).